This T cell receptor beta chain emerged from a study of blood T cell repertoires in COVID-19. Overall study: Italy, Spain and the United States were the sources of the convalescent and acute COVID-19 samples.

The germline gives CDR1 LGHNA, CDR2 YSLEER. The junction had 4 bases not matched to a gene; V was cut back by 2 bases and J by 0 bases. The CDR3 runs to 17 residues. In the authors' workflow: Nucleated cell number was recorded as an estimate derived from reference gene primer amplification. Sequencing used immunoSEQ multiplex PCR; TCRdb keeps in-frame clones, though not all of them. For V, J and clone size, that table is used; D and trimming come from the DNA. The top ten clones hold about 22% of a sample with tens of thousands of clones, 80% to 90% of them seen once. The sequenced sample was peripheral blood. The source of this sequence is a woman aged 45 to 65 with acute or convalescent COVID-19. The chain uses TRBV4-3 and TRBJ2-3, with 11 positions matching TRBD2. CDR3 DNA sequence: TGCGCCAGCAGCCAATTTCTAGCGGGGGGAAGCACAGATACGCAGTATTTT. This encodes CASSQFLAGGSTDTQYF.